The 24 T cell receptor beta chains listed next were all sequenced from one sample in a study of blood T cell repertoires in COVID-19. Repertoires were generated with immunoSEQ multiplex PCR, while TCRdb's copy carries only in-frame clones and drops some. Of 280,000 or so clones listed, approximately 88% are singletons. The sample comprised peripheral blood. The origin of the receptors is a woman in her thirties who had recovered from COVID-19.

This clone was counted once. The chain couples TRBV27 to TRBJ1-6, with D possibly TRBD1 on 6 matching bases. Germline CDR1 reads MNHEY; CDR2 reads SMNVEV (reference sequence). V lost 6 bases, J lost 7 bases, and 13 bases lay in between. The CDR3 is made up of 14 amino acids. The CDR3 DNA follows: TGTGCCAGCAGCTGGGGGGGCGGCAATTCACCCCTCCACTTT. Its protein is CASSWGGGNSPLHF.

The chain couples TRBV30 to TRBJ1-1; possibly TRBD1 for D (6 bases). The germline CDR1 and CDR2 sequences are GTSNPN and SVGIG (reference sequence). The CDR3 is 13 residues long. Trimming shortened V by 4 bases and J by 6 bases, and 15 bases separated the two germline ends. The CDR3 protein is CAWNYRVSAEAFF. The DNA of the CDR3 is TGTGCCTGGAACTACAGGGTTTCGGCTGAAGCTTTCTTT.

The chain uses TRBV3-1 (or the pseudogene TRBV3-2) and TRBJ1-3; no reliable D call. V was pared by 3 bases and J by 0 bases, with 6 bases between. Germline-derived CDR1 and CDR2 are LGHDT and YNNKEL (reference sequence). CDR3 length: 14 residues. Here the CDR3 reads CASSHGLSGNTIYF. The CDR3 DNA follows: TGTGCCAGCAGCCACGGTCTCTCTGGAAACACCATATATTTT.

CDR3 DNA sequence: TGTGCCAGCATTATCGCCGGGGAAGGTACTGAAGCTTTCTTT. This encodes CASIIAGEGTEAFF. The chain is built from TRBV28 and TRBJ1-1, with no clear D. CDR1 is MDHEN and CDR2 is SYDVKM in the germline V gene. Trimming shortened V by 7 bases and J by 5 bases, and 17 bases separated the two germline ends. The CDR3 has 14 residues.

The CDR3 region has the DNA TGTGCCAGCAGCCAAGAGACAGCGTCTGGGGCCAACGTCCTGACTTTC. It specifies CASSQETASGANVLTF. The V and J genes are TRBV4-2 and TRBJ2-6; D possibly corresponds to TRBD1 (5 bases). The germline V gene encodes CDR1 LGHNA and CDR2 YNFKEQ. The CDR3 totals 16 residues. V lost 0 bases and J lost 1, with 7 bases in between.

The V and J genes are TRBV27 and TRBJ1-4; 8 bases line up with TRBD1. This CDR3 comprises 19 residues. Germline assignment: CDR1 MNHEY and CDR2 SMNVEV (reference sequence). Trimming removed 7 bases from V and 8 bases from J; junction bases left unmatched: 24. The CDR3 nucleotides are TGTGCCAGCACCCTTCAGGGGTGGGACAGGACTGGGATGGGGGAAAAACTGTTTTTT. It specifies CASTLQGWDRTGMGEKLFF.

J is TRBJ2-1 and V is TRBV7-8; TRBD2 matches at 11 bases. V dropped 6 bases and J dropped 8; count of bases not matched to a gene: 6. Germline V gives CDR1 SGHVS, CDR2 FQNEAQ. This CDR3 is 14 amino acids long. The CDR3 reads CASSLAGGIHEQFF. As DNA, the CDR3 is TGTGCCAGCAGTCTAGCGGGGGGCATCCATGAGCAGTTCTTC.

This clone occurred once. V is TRBV7-7 and J is TRBJ2-2; D gene uncertain. Trimming took off 5 bases at V and 1 base at J, with 5 bases between the two ends. The CDR3 length is 13 residues. The germline CDR1 and CDR2 sequences are SSHAT and FNYEAQ (reference sequence). The CDR3 bases are TGTGCCAGCAGCCCTGTGAACACCGGGGAGCTGTTTTTT. Translated, it gives CASSPVNTGELFF.

The rearrangement joins TRBV27 to TRBJ1-2, with TRBD1 matching over 8 bases. The CDR3 is 15 residues long. The germline CDR1 and CDR2 sequences are MNHEY and SMNVEV (reference sequence). Trimming at V came to 6 bases and at J to 4 bases, leaving 10 bases not matched to a gene. In DNA form, the CDR3 reads TGTGCCAGCAGCAAAGATCCAGGGGGCGCCTATGGCTACACCTTC. Its translation is CASSKDPGGAYGYTF.

CDR3 amino acids: CASRPGQGGGYTF. The CDR3 nucleotides are TGTGCCAGCAGGCCGGGACAGGGCGGTGGCTACACCTTC. This chain joins TRBV28 and TRBJ1-2; 9 bases are a match to TRBD1. The CDR3 spans 13 residues. Losses at the gene ends were 6 bases for V and 7 bases for J; bases not matched to a gene: 6. Germline lookup yields CDR1 MDHEN and CDR2 SYDVKM.

This clone was observed once. The rearrangement links TRBV28 to TRBJ1-2; D is unresolved. The CDR3 consists of 16 residues. Trimming left V 1 base short and J 0 bases short, with 12 bases between. Per the germline V gene, CDR1 is MDHEN and CDR2 is SYDVKM. The CDR3 DNA reads as TGTGCCAGCAGTTTATTGGAGACCGAAGCTAACTATGGCTACACCTTC. Its protein is CASSLLETEANYGYTF.

The chain is built from TRBV13 and TRBJ1-1; TRBD1 aligns across 7 bases. CDR1 PRHDT and CDR2 FYEKMQ come from the germline V gene (reference sequence). CDR3 length: 13 residues. V lost 5 bases, J lost 5 bases, and 5 bases stayed unmatched. The CDR3 is CASSRTGVTEAFF. CDR3 sequence (DNA): TGTGCCAGCAGCCGAACAGGGGTTACTGAAGCTTTCTTT. The full variable domain, rest sourced from reference TRBV13 and TRBJ1-1, is AAGVIQSPRHLIKEKRETATLKCYPIPRHDTVYWYQQGPGQDPQFLISFYEKMQSDKGSIPDRFSAQQFSDYHSELNMSSLELGDSALYFCASSRTGVTEAFFGQGTRLTVV.

The chain has TRBV28 and TRBJ1-5; no clear D gene. The CDR3 contains 12 residues. Deletions cut 2 bases from V and 6 bases from J, with 5 bases between. The germline V gene encodes CDR1 MDHEN and CDR2 SYDVKM. CDR3 sequence: CASSLRAQPQHF. The DNA for the CDR3 is TGTGCCAGCAGTTTACGCGCTCAGCCCCAGCATTTT. The whole variable domain, remainder taken from reference TRBV28 and TRBJ1-5, is DVKVTQSSRYLVKRTGEKVFLECVQDMDHENMFWYRQDPGLGLRLIYFSYDVKMKEKGDIPEGYSVSREKKERFSLILESASTNQTSMYLCASSLRAQPQHFGDGTRLSIL.

The chain is built from TRBV21-1 and TRBJ2-1; the DNA was not compared with TRBD1, the D call given in the table. TRBV21-1 is tagged as a pseudogene. CDR3 length equals 14 residues. The CDR3 region is CASSTQFSYNEQFF. The CDR3 DNA reads as TGTGCCAGCAGCACTCAGTTCTCCTACAATGAGCAGTTCTTC.

The chain recombines TRBV9 with TRBJ1-3, with TRBD1 identical over 9 bases. The CDR3 is 16 residues long. V lost 4 bases and J lost 8; bases outside the gene matches: 13. Germline V gene sequence: CDR1 SGDLS, CDR2 YYNGEE. DNA for the CDR3: TGTGCCAGCAGCCTCGAAGACAGGGGGTTCGGGGACACCATATATTTT. It translates to CASSLEDRGFGDTIYF.

DNA of the CDR3: TGCGCCAGCAGCCCCGGGACAGCAGAAAAACTGTTTTTT. This gives the protein CASSPGTAEKLFF. The chain joins TRBV4-1 to TRBJ1-4, with 7 nucleotides matching TRBD1. This CDR3 has 13 amino acids. The junction had 4 bases not matched to a gene; V was cut back by 4 bases and J by 8 bases. Germline assignment: CDR1 MGHRA and CDR2 YSYEKL.

This chain connects TRBV5-4 to TRBJ2-3, with 11 nucleotides matching TRBD2. The ends lost 0 bases at V and 3 bases at J; junction bases unmatched: 9. There are 18 residues in the CDR3. The germline CDR1 and CDR2 sequences are SGHNT and YYREEE (reference sequence). CDR3 in DNA: TGTGCCAGCAGCTTGGGTAGCGGGGGGGCCGACGGGACAGATACGCAGTATTTT. Translated: CASSLGSGGADGTDTQYF.

CDR3 bases: TGTGCCAGCAGCCAACACACGGGGAATGAAGCTTTCTTT. Amino acids: CASSQHTGNEAFF. J is TRBJ1-1 and V is TRBV28, with D uncertain. Germline lookup yields CDR1 MDHEN and CDR2 SYDVKM. The V gene lost 6 bases and the J gene lost 7 bases, with 15 bases spanning the gap. The CDR3 runs 13 residues.

This chain uses TRBV4-3 with TRBJ1-3, with 10 bases that match TRBD1. The junction had 2 bases not matched to a gene; V was cut back by 4 bases and J by 2 bases. Germline CDR1 is LGHNA and CDR2 is YSLEER. CDR3 length equals 15 residues. CDR3 protein: CASSLGTGAGNTIYF. In nucleotides, the CDR3 is TGCGCCAGCAGCCTGGGGACAGGGGCTGGAAACACCATATATTTT.

The chain recombines TRBV6-5 with TRBJ1-4, with unresolved D. CDR1 and CDR2 from the germline V gene are MNHEY and SVGAGI. CDR3 length: 14 residues. Trimming left V 7 bases short and J 5 bases short, with 14 bases between. The CDR3 DNA is TGTGCCAGCACGGGAGTAGTTCGGAATGAAAAACTGTTTTTT. Translating it yields CASTGVVRNEKLFF.

The rearrangement uses TRBV27 and TRBJ2-5; the D is unclear. Germline assignment: CDR1 MNHEY and CDR2 SMNVEV (reference sequence). The V end lost 2 bases, the J end lost 5 bases, and 12 bases lay between the germline ends. The CDR3 runs to 14 residues. In DNA, the CDR3 is TGTGCCAGCAGTTTAAGTCGGTTGGTGGAGACCCAGTACTTC. The encoded protein is CASSLSRLVETQYF.

This clone was recorded once. The chain carries TRBV6-5 and TRBJ1-1, with a possible D match to TRBD1 (5 bases). The CDR3 runs to 16 residues. The V and J ends lost 0 bases and 5 bases respectively, with 16 bases between them. Looked up from germline, CDR1 is MNHEY and CDR2 is SVGAGI. The CDR3 DNA is TGTGCCAGCAGTTACTCCTGGTCGGGGGTTAGTACTGAAGCTTTCTTT. Residues: CASSYSWSGVSTEAFF.

The V call is TRBV5-4, the J call TRBJ1-2; 7 bases line up with TRBD1. The CDR3 has 14 residues. Germline loops: CDR1 SGHNT, CDR2 YYREEE (reference sequence). J lost 4 bases, V lost 4 bases, and 7 bases had no gene match. The CDR3 sequence: CASSVRTGSYGYTF. CDR3 sequence (DNA): TGTGCCAGCAGCGTTAGGACAGGCAGCTATGGCTACACCTTC.

This chain links TRBV13 with TRBJ2-1; weak D call: TRBD2 (5 bases). Germline V lookup: CDR1 PRHDT, CDR2 FYEKMQ (reference sequence). CDR3 length: 14 amino acids. With 5 bases removed from V and 3 bases from J, the gap between germline ends came to 11 bases. The CDR3 loop reads CASSPGLLYNEQFF. CDR3 sequence (DNA): TGTGCCAGCAGCCCCGGACTGCTCTACAATGAGCAGTTCTTC.